This T cell receptor (beta chain) came from a study of T-cell memory formation after mild COVID-19. Study-level background: Among the donors, TCR clusters were largely specific to each donor.

This clonotype occurred a few times. Each CDR3 protein gets one entry after TCRdb re-called the 5' RACE reads with MiXCR. This table holds about 260,000 distinct CDR3 sequences, 15% to 20% found once. Trimming stripped 8 bases from V and 10 bases from J, with 29 bases between. Germline V CDR1 and CDR2: MNHEY, SMNVEV (reference sequence). The CDR3 contains 17 residues. The source of this sequence is a man younger than 30 who had mild COVID-19 (a few samples of this study predate the infection). Cell type and time point are not known. Sequencing input: PBMCs or a T cell subset sorted from them (not recorded which). The chain has TRBV27 and TRBJ1-4, with D tentatively TRBD1 (5 bases). CDR3 nucleotides: TGTGCCAGCCCAGTTTCGTCCCAAGGGTGGAGGGGTGTAAAACTGTTTTTT. It translates to CASPVSSQGWRGVKLFF.